Listed here are 26 T cell receptor beta chains from one sample, sequenced in a study of blood T cell repertoires in COVID-19. The repertoire was sequenced with immunoSEQ multiplex PCR; TCRdb's copy has only in-frame clones and lacks some. Altogether almost 250,000 clones are present, roughly 90% being singletons, with the ten largest covering over 4%. The sequenced sample was PBMCs or T cells enriched from blood (not recorded which). These receptors all come from a woman under 40 who had recovered from COVID-19.

The rearrangement links TRBV4-2 to TRBJ1-4; 7 nucleotides line up with TRBD1. The CDR3 is made up of 14 amino acids. The germline V gene encodes CDR1 LGHNA and CDR2 YNFKEQ. J was trimmed by 5 bases and V by 6 bases; bases with no gene match: 6. Here the CDR3 reads CASRNRDSNEKLFF. The CDR3 region has the DNA TGTGCCAGCAGAAATAGGGACAGCAATGAAAAACTGTTTTTT.

The V call is TRBV28, the J call TRBJ1-4; 7 bases fit TRBD1. The CDR3 covers 14 residues. The V gene end was trimmed by 11 bases and the J gene end by 5 bases; junction bases not matched to a gene: 11. Germline V CDR1 and CDR2: MDHEN, SYDVKM. CDR3 amino acids: CARGRTGRNEKLFF. In DNA, the CDR3 is TGTGCCCGAGGCCGGACAGGTCGGAATGAAAAACTGTTTTTT. Full variable domain (remainder filled in from reference TRBV28 and TRBJ1-4): DVKVTQSSRYLVKRTGEKVFLECVQDMDHENMFWYRQDPGLGLRLIYFSYDVKMKEKGDIPEGYSVSREKKERFSLILESASTNQTSMYLCARGRTGRNEKLFFGSGTQLSVL.

This chain joins TRBV5-6 and TRBJ2-5, with 7 bases aligning to TRBD2. The junction had 5 bases not matched to a gene; V was cut back by 2 bases and J by 4 bases. Germline values: CDR1 SGHDT, CDR2 YYEEEE. The CDR3 has 14 amino acids. CDR3 region: CASSFRRGGETQYF. For the CDR3, the DNA is TGTGCCAGCAGCTTTAGGCGCGGGGGAGAGACCCAGTACTTC. Full variable domain (rest looked up from reference TRBV5-6 and TRBJ2-5): DAGVTQSPTHLIKTRGQQVTLRCSPKSGHDTVSWYQQALGQGPQFIFQYYEEEERQRGNFPDRFSGHQFPNYSSELNVNALLLGDSALYLCASSFRRGGETQYFGPGTRLLVL.

This clone turned up a few times. The chain joins TRBV28 to TRBJ2-1, with 7 bases identical to TRBD1. The CDR3 consists of 16 residues. V dropped 6 bases and J dropped 6; count of bases not matched to a gene: 14. Per germline, CDR1 MDHEN and CDR2 SYDVKM. CDR3 protein: CASSPASTGDFNEQFF. CDR3 coding DNA: TGTGCCAGCAGCCCTGCTAGCACAGGGGATTTCAATGAGCAGTTCTTC.

The V call is TRBV28, the J call TRBJ2-3; maybe TRBD2 (6 bases). The V end was cut by 2 bases, the J end by 9 bases, with 12 bases between. CDR3 length: 13 amino acids. Germline V gene sequence: CDR1 MDHEN, CDR2 SYDVKM. CDR3 DNA: TGTGCCAGCAGTTTAGGGGCGGGGAGCACGCAGTATTTT. This gives the protein CASSLGAGSTQYF.

This clone was seen more than once but under ten times. The chain has TRBV18 and TRBJ1-1; a possible D gene is TRBD1 (6 bases). Trimming took off 1 base at V and 4 bases at J, with 10 bases between the two ends. The CDR3 runs 14 residues. The V gene's germline CDR1 is KGHSH and CDR2 LQKENI. The CDR3 is CASSPRGLSTEAFF. CDR3 DNA: TGTGCCAGCTCACCACGGGGGCTGAGCACTGAAGCTTTCTTT.

This chain links TRBV9 with TRBJ2-1, with TRBD2 identical over 7 bases. CDR1 and CDR2 from the germline V gene are SGDLS and YYNGEE. The CDR3 has 18 residues. J lost 6 bases, V lost 3 bases, and 18 bases had no gene match. The CDR3 spells CASSASPFRGGSGNEQFF. CDR3 DNA sequence: TGTGCCAGCAGCGCTAGCCCTTTTAGAGGCGGGAGCGGCAATGAGCAGTTCTTC.

V usage is TRBV7-3 and J usage is TRBJ2-1; 7 nucleotides align to TRBD2. The CDR3 is 13 amino acids. The J segment lost 6 bases and the V segment lost 5 bases, leaving 4 bases of the junction unmatched. Germline CDR1 SGHTA, CDR2 FQGTGA. CDR3 protein: CASSRGLGNEQFF. As DNA, the CDR3 is TGTGCCAGCAGCCGAGGACTAGGCAATGAGCAGTTCTTC.

The J gene is TRBJ2-3, the V gene TRBV18, with 8 positions matching TRBD1. V lost 3 bases, J lost 2 bases, and 4 bases stayed unmatched. CDR3 length: 15 amino acids. Per the germline V gene, CDR1 is KGHSH and CDR2 is LQKENI. CDR3 residues: CASSPTGQDTDTQYF. The CDR3 DNA reads TGTGCCAGCTCACCCACGGGACAGGACACAGATACGCAGTATTTT.

The V call is TRBV5-8, the J call TRBJ2-7; possibly TRBD2 for D (7 bases). The CDR3 is 17 residues long. Looked up from germline, CDR1 is SGHTS and CDR2 is YDEGEE. V gave up 3 bases and J gave up 2 bases, with 21 bases separating them. As DNA, the CDR3 is TGTGCCAGCAGCTCTTCCACAGGGAGGGTCCCGACCTACGAGCAGTACTTC. Translation gives CASSSSTGRVPTYEQYF.

On this clone itself: A read error may account for a junction end that differs from germline. The V and J genes are TRBV7-7 and TRBJ2-2; 8 bases are a match to TRBD2. CDR3 length: 17 residues. Germline CDR1 and CDR2: SSHAT and FNYEAQ (reference sequence). CDR3 sequence reads: CASSLETLAAGTGELFF. CDR3 DNA: TGTGCTAGCAGCTTAGAGACACTAGCGGCCGGTACCGGGGAGCTGTTTTTT.

As to this clone: This same CDR3 is encoded by further DNA sequences in the sample. This rearrangement joins TRBV18 to TRBJ2-7; 11 bases fit TRBD1. Trimming at V came to 3 bases and at J to 0 bases, leaving 1 base not matched to a gene. The CDR3 covers 15 residues. Germline CDR1 and CDR2: KGHSH and LQKENI. In DNA form, the CDR3 reads TGTGCCAGCTCACCCGGGACAGGGGGCTCCTACGAGCAGTACTTC. As protein: CASSPGTGGSYEQYF. Complete variable domain (other parts from reference TRBV18 and TRBJ2-7): NAGVMQNPRHLVRRRGQEARLRCSPMKGHSHVYWYRQLPEEGLKFMVYLQKENIIDESGMPKERFSAEFPKEGPSILRIQQVVRGDSAAYFCASSPGTGGSYEQYFGPGTRLTVT.

The chain is built from TRBV19 and TRBJ2-5, with D unclear. The CDR3 covers 15 residues. The V end lost 3 bases, the J end lost 4 bases, and 15 bases lay between the germline ends. The germline V gene has CDR1 LNHDA and CDR2 SQIVND (reference sequence). CDR3 protein: CASSISPGYLETQYF. CDR3 nucleotide sequence: TGTGCCAGTAGTATCTCCCCGGGTTATTTAGAGACCCAGTACTTC.

The chain links TRBV11-3 to TRBJ2-7, with D possibly TRBD2 on 6 matching bases. V was shortened by 5 bases and J by 1 base, with 12 bases between the two germline ends. The CDR3 totals 14 residues. Germline CDR1 and CDR2: SGHNT and YENEEA. The CDR3 nucleotides read TGTGCCAGCAGCCGCTCAAGCGGGTCCTACGAGCAGTACTTC. Amino acids: CASSRSSGSYEQYF.

The gene calls are TRBV19 and TRBJ2-2; 7 bases agree with TRBD2. The junction had 6 bases not matched to a gene; V was cut back by 2 bases and J by 3 bases. The CDR3 extends over 16 amino acids. Germline CDR1 LNHDA, CDR2 SQIVND (reference sequence). The CDR3 sequence: CASSIKNGRYTGELFF. Written as DNA, the CDR3 is TGTGCCAGTAGTATAAAGAACGGGAGGTACACCGGGGAGCTGTTTTTT.

This chain links TRBV30 with TRBJ1-1, with TRBD1 matching over 8 bases. The CDR3 is made up of 15 amino acids. Per the germline V gene, CDR1 is GTSNPN and CDR2 is SVGIG (reference sequence). V shed 0 bases, J shed 4 bases, and the junction held 7 bases outside the gene matches. The CDR3, as DNA: TGTGCCTGGAGTGTAAGGCAGGGGGCGAGCACTGAAGCTTTCTTT. Residues: CAWSVRQGASTEAFF.

V is TRBV10-3 and J is TRBJ1-1, with TRBD1 matching over 8 bases. CDR3 length equals 14 residues. CDR1 and CDR2 (germline): ENHRY, SYGVKD. Germline trimming cut 9 bases from V and 2 bases from J; bases unmatched to any gene: 8. In DNA, the CDR3 is TGTGCCATGGGGACAGGAGGCTTCAACACTGAAGCTTTCTTT. It translates to CAMGTGGFNTEAFF.

The rearrangement uses TRBV28 and TRBJ1-1, with unresolved D. The germline CDR1 and CDR2 sequences are MDHEN and SYDVKM. Trimming removed 3 bases from V and 1 base from J, with 9 bases in between. CDR3 length: 14 amino acids. CDR3 DNA: TGTGCCAGCAGTTTTTCACTTGAGAACACTGAAGCTTTCTTT. It translates to CASSFSLENTEAFF. Full variable domain (remainder filled in from reference TRBV28 and TRBJ1-1): DVKVTQSSRYLVKRTGEKVFLECVQDMDHENMFWYRQDPGLGLRLIYFSYDVKMKEKGDIPEGYSVSREKKERFSLILESASTNQTSMYLCASSFSLENTEAFFGQGTRLTVV.

The CDR3 region has the DNA TGTGCCTGGAGGACAAAACATTTAAACTACGAGCAGTACTTC. It yields the protein CAWRTKHLNYEQYF. The chain links TRBV30 to TRBJ2-7; D call uncertain. The CDR3 runs 14 residues. Germline V CDR1 and CDR2: GTSNPN, SVGIG (reference sequence). Trimming removed 3 bases at V and 3 bases at J, with 15 bases between.

The chain employs TRBV6-5 and TRBJ2-1, with a possible D match to TRBD1 (5 bases). The V gene's germline CDR1 is MNHEY and CDR2 SVGAGI. V was pared by 7 bases and J by 9 bases, with 19 bases between. The CDR3 contains 14 residues. The CDR3 DNA follows: TGTGCCAGCAACGAGTTCCCGGGTACAGGTGAGCAGTTCTTC. It translates to CASNEFPGTGEQFF.

This clone was observed a handful of times. This chain joins TRBV4-2 and TRBJ1-2, with D unresolved. The CDR3 covers 13 residues. The germline V and J ends were trimmed by 0 bases and 5 bases, with 7 bases remaining between them. Germline V gene data show CDR1 as LGHNA and CDR2 as YNFKEQ. The CDR3 sequence: CASSQDRLYGYTF. DNA of the CDR3: TGTGCCAGCAGCCAAGATCGTCTATATGGCTACACCTTC.

This chain uses TRBV27 with TRBJ2-7; TRBD1 matches at 7 bases. The germline gives CDR1 MNHEY, CDR2 SMNVEV (reference sequence). Trimming took 5 bases from V and 0 from J; bases not matched to a gene: 7. The CDR3 is made up of 15 amino acids. CDR3 amino acids: CASSNPHRGSYEQYF. CDR3 in DNA: TGTGCCAGCAGTAATCCCCACAGGGGCTCCTACGAGCAGTACTTC.

V usage is TRBV27 and J usage is TRBJ2-7, with 7 nucleotides matching TRBD1. This CDR3 contains 15 residues. Trimming took 7 bases from V and 4 from J; bases not matched to a gene: 13. Germline CDR1 reads MNHEY; CDR2 reads SMNVEV (reference sequence). The CDR3 protein is CASTPGQLNQYEQYF. CDR3 nucleotide sequence: TGTGCCAGCACCCCGGGACAGCTGAATCAGTACGAGCAGTACTTC.

The gene calls are TRBV7-9 and TRBJ1-6; no clear D. Trimming took off 5 bases at V and 7 bases at J, with 6 bases between the two ends. The CDR3 is 12 amino acids. Germline CDR1 and CDR2: SEHNR and FQNEAQ (reference sequence). The CDR3 DNA reads as TGTGCCAGCAGCCCCGTAAATTCACCCCTCCACTTT. Its protein is CASSPVNSPLHF. Variable domain in full (rest from reference TRBV7-9 and TRBJ1-6): DTGVSQNPRHKITKRGQNVTFRCDPISEHNRLYWYRQTLGQGPEFLTYFQNEAQLEKSRLLSDRFSAERPKGSFSTLEIQRTEQGDSAMYLCASSPVNSPLHFGNGTRLTVT.

The chain has TRBV21-1 and TRBJ1-5. TRBV21-1 represents a pseudogene. The CDR3 is 18 residues long. CDR3 in amino acids: CASSKYIPTRSSNQPQHF. CDR3 bases: TGTGCCAGCAGCAAATATATCCCGACTAGGTCCTCTAATCAGCCCCAGCATTTT.

The chain uses TRBV4-3 and TRBJ1-1; D gene unclear. The V end was cut by 1 base, the J end by 0 bases, with 9 bases between. The germline V gene has CDR1 LGHNA and CDR2 YSLEER. The CDR3 contains 15 residues. The CDR3 is CASSQGRVVNTEAFF. The CDR3, as DNA: TGCGCCAGCAGCCAAGGTCGGGTGGTGAACACTGAAGCTTTCTTT.